This T cell receptor (beta chain) was recorded in a study of CXCR3-negative and CXCR3-positive naive CD8 T cells. Whole-study results and caveats: Whereas memory cells differed, naive CXCR3-negative and CXCR3-positive cells shared similar TRBV-TRBJ usage. Whereas both naive subsets had comparably high diversity, memory CD8+ cells had much lower diversity. CXCR3-positive naive cells had more hydrophobic TRB CDR3s than CXCR3-negative naive cells. With CXCR3 expression partially decreased after cryopreservation, most assays relied on fresh PBMCs.

CDR3 length equals 15 residues. Germline V lookup: CDR1 LGHNA, CDR2 YNFKEQ. Worth noting for this clonotype: The antigen remains unidentified.

The TRB libraries of cDNA were built by UMI-labeled 5' RACE. TCRdb reprocessed the 5' RACE reads and keeps a single row for each CDR3 protein, giving no DNA. The sample table sets out about 110,000 distinct CDR3 sequences. The receptor was derived from a human donor in good health. Some clones in this sample may be carry-over from other donors' samples. Sequenced sample: naive CXCR3+ CD8+ T cells from blood. Subset here: CD45RO-CCR7+CD27+CD95- naive CD8+ T cells expressing CXCR3 (TNR3+). This chain uses TRBV4-2 with TRBJ2-1; checking the TCRdb D call of TRBD2 is not possible without DNA. The CDR3 loop is CASSPLARIGNEQFF.